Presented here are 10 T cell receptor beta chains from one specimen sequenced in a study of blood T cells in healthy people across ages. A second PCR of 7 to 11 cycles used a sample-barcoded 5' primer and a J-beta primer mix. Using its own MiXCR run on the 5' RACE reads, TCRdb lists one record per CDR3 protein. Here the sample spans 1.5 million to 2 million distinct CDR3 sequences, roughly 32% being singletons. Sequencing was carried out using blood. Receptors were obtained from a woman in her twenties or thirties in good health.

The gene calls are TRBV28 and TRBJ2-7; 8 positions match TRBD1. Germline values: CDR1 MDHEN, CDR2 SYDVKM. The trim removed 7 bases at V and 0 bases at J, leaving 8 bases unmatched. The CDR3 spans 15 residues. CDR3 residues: CASNPGQESSYEQYF. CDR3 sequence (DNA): TGTGCCAGCAACCCGGGACAGGAGAGCTCCTACGAGCAGTACTTC.

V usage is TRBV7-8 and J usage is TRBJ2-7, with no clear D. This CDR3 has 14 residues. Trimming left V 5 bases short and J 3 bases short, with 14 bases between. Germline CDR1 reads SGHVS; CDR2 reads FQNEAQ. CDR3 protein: CASSRPGGDYEQYF. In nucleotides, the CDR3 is TGTGCCAGCAGCCGTCCGGGTGGTGACTACGAGCAGTACTTC.

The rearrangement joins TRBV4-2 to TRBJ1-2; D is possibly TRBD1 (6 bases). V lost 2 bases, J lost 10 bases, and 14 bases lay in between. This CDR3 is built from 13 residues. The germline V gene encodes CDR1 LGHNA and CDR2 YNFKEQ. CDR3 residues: CASSQQTGSDYTF. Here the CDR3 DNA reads TGTGCCAGCAGCCAACAGACAGGAAGTGACTACACCTTC.

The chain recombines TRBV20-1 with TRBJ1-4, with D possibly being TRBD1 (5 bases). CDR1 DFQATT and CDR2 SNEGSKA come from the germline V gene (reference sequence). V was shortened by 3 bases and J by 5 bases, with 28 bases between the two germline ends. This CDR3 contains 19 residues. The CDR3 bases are TGCAGTGCTAGCGCCCCCCGGGGACGAATTCATCCCCTAAATGAAAAACTGTTTTTT. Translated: CSASAPRGRIHPLNEKLFF.

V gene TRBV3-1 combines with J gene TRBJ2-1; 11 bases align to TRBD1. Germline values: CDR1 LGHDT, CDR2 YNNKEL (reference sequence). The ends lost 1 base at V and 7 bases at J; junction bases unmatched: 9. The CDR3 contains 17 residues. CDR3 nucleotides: TGTGCCAGCAGCCAAGCTTACGGACAGGGGGCAGGGAATGAGCAGTTCTTC. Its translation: CASSQAYGQGAGNEQFF.

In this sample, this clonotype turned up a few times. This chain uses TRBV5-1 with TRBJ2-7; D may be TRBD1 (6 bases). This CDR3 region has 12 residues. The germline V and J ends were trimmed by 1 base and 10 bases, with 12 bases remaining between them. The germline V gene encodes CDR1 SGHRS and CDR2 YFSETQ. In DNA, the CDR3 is TGCGCCAGCAGCTTGTCTGGGACAACACAGTACTTC. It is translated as CASSLSGTTQYF.

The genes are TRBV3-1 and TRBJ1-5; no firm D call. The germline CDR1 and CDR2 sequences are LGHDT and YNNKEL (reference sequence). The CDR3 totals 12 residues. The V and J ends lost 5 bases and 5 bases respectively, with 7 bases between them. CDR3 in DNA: TGTGCCAGCAGCTCCCTGGATCAGCCCCAGCATTTT. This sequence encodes CASSSLDQPQHF.

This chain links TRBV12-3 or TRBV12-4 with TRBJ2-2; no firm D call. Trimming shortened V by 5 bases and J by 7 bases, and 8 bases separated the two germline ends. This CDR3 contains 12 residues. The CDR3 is CASSPNGGELFF. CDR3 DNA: TGTGCCAGCAGTCCTAACGGCGGGGAGCTGTTTTTT.

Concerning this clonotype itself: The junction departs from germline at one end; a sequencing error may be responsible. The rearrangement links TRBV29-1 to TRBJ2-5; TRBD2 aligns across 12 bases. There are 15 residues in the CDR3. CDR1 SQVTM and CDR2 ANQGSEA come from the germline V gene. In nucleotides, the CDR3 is TGCAGCGCTGAGCGGACTAGCGGGGCCCAAGAGACCCGGTACTTC. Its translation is CSAERTSGAQETRYF.

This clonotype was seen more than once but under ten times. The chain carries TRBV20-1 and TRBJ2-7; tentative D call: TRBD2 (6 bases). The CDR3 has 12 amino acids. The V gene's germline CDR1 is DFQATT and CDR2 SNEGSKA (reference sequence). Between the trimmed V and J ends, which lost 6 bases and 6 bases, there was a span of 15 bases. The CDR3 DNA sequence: TGCAGTGCGAAGCTCGTCGGGGGCGAGCAGTACTTC. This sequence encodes CSAKLVGGEQYF.